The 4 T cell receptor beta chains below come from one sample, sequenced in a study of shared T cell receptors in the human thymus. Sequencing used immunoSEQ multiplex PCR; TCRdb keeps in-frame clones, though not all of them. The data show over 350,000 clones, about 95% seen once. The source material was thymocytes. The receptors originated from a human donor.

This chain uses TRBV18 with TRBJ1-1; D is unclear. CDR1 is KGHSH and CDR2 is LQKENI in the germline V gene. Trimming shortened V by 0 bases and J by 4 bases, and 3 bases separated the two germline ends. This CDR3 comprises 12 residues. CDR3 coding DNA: TGTGCCAGCTCACCACCGTTCACTGAAGCTTTCTTT. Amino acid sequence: CASSPPFTEAFF.

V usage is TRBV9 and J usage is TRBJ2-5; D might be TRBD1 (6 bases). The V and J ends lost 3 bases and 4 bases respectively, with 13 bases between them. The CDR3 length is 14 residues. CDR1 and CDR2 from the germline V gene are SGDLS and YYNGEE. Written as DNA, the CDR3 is TGTGCCAGCAGCGAAAATACAGGGAGAGAGACCCAGTACTTC. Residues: CASSENTGRETQYF.

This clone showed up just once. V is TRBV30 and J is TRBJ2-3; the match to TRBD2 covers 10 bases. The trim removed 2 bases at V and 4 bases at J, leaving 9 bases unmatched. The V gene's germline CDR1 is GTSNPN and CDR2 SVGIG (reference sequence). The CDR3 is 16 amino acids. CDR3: CAWSRPLAGAPDTQYF. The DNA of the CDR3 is TGTGCCTGGAGTAGACCTCTAGCGGGAGCTCCAGATACGCAGTATTTT.

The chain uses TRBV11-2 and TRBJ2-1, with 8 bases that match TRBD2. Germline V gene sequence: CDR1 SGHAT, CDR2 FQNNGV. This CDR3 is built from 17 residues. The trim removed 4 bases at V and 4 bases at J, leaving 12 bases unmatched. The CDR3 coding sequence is TGTGCCAGCAGCTCCCTGGGAGCGGGAGCGGGTTACAATGAGCAGTTCTTC. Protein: CASSSLGAGAGYNEQFF.